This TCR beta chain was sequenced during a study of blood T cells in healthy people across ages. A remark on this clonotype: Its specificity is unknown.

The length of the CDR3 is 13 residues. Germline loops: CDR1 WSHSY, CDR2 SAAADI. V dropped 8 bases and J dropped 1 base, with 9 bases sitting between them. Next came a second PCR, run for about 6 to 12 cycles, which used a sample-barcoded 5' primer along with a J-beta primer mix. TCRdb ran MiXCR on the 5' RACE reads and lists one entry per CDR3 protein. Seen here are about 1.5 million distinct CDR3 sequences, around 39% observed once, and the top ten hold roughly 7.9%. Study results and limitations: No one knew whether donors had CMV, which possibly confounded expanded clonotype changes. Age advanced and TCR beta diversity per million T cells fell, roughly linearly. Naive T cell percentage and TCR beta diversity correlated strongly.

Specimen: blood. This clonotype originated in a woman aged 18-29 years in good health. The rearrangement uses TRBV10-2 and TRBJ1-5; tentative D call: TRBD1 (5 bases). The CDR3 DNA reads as TGCGCCAGCGGGGACGGCAGCAATCAGCCCCAGCATTTT. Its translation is CASGDGSNQPQHF.